These 6 T cell receptor beta chains originate from one sample sequenced in a study of control samples from healthy donors and cancer patients. Here immunoSEQ multiplex PCR was the method, and the copy in TCRdb shows in-frame clones only, minus some. The table records more than 95,000 clones, just over 90% of them present only once. What was sequenced was blood. The receptors stem from a man between 18 and 35 years old in good health.

The genes are TRBV6-2 or TRBV6-3 and TRBJ2-1, with 11 bases identical to TRBD2. V lost 2 bases and J lost 10; bases outside the gene matches: 7. The CDR3 is made up of 15 amino acids. In germline, CDR1 is MNHEY, CDR2 SVGEGT. CDR3 amino acids: CASSYVTSGIGEQFF. CDR3 nucleotides: TGTGCCAGCAGTTACGTGACTAGCGGGATCGGGGAGCAGTTCTTC.

The CDR3 DNA is TGTGCCAGTAGTCCCGACAGGGGGCGGGTGAACACTGAAGCTTTCTTT. Translation: CASSPDRGRVNTEAFF. The chain couples TRBV19 to TRBJ1-1, with 10 bases matching TRBD1. V trimming: 5 bases; J trimming: 0 bases; junction bases outside the gene matches: 6. Germline CDR1 and CDR2: LNHDA and SQIVND (reference sequence). The CDR3 runs 16 residues.

V and J are TRBV6-2 or TRBV6-3 and TRBJ2-1, with TRBD2 identical over 7 bases. The germline gives CDR1 MNHEY, CDR2 SVGEGT. CDR3 length: 13 residues. V was clipped by 2 bases and J by 8 bases; unmatched bases: 3. CDR3 amino acids: CASSYEGGYEQFF. Here the CDR3 DNA reads TGTGCCAGCAGTTACGAGGGAGGGTATGAGCAGTTCTTC.

The chain has TRBV2 and TRBJ2-1; D is perhaps TRBD1 or TRBD2 (6 bases each). With 7 bases removed from V and 4 bases from J, the gap between germline ends came to 14 bases. This CDR3 spans 14 amino acids. The V gene's germline CDR1 is SNHLY and CDR2 FYNNEI. CDR3 residues: CASTLGGPYNEQFF. In DNA, the CDR3 is TGTGCCAGCACCCTTGGGGGGCCATACAATGAGCAGTTCTTC.

The chain joins TRBV6-6 to TRBJ1-1; 8 positions match TRBD1. The germline CDR1 and CDR2 sequences are MNHNY and SVGAGI (reference sequence). The CDR3 is 13 residues long. With 5 bases clipped from V and 6 bases from J, the junction kept 5 bases outside the gene matches. Here the CDR3 reads CASSDRGYPEAFF. CDR3 sequence (DNA): TGTGCCAGCAGTGACAGGGGATACCCTGAAGCTTTCTTT.

Only one count was recorded for this clone. In DNA form, the CDR3 reads TGTGCCAGCAGCAAACCGCAGGTTGAAGAGACCCAGTACTTC. Translated, it gives CASSKPQVEETQYF. The rearrangement links TRBV21-1 to TRBJ2-5; the table names TRBD1, a call not compared with the DNA. TRBV21-1 is termed a pseudogene. The CDR3 length is 14 residues.